Listed below are T cell receptor beta chains from one sample, sequenced in a study of shared clonotypes between healthy human individuals. Libraries were prepared by immunoSEQ multiplex PCR; TCRdb keeps only in-frame clonotypes and omits some of them. The data show millions of clones, just over 90% seen once. Sequencing was carried out using naive CD8+ T cells from PBMCs. The source of these receptors is a man aged 18 to 30 in good health. Some clones in this sample may be carry-over from other donors' samples. Both conserved end residues are part of each CDR3. The D gene is left open where the match is weak. Only some rows state a clone size, as once, few, many or a class for expanded clones.

clone_size	v_call	j_call	d_call	cdr3_nt	cdr3_aa
.	TRBV7-7	TRBJ1-2	TRBD1	TGTGCCAGCAGCTTAGGGGGGGACAGGCAGAATGGCTACACCTTC	CASSLGGDRQNGYTF
.	TRBV29-1	TRBJ2-7	.	TGCAGCGCCGAGGGGGATAGTACGCGCGAGCAGTACTTC	CSAEGDSTREQYF
.	TRBV6-5	TRBJ2-7	TRBD1	TGTGCCAGCAGTTACAGGGGGCAGAGCTCCTACGAGCAGTACTTC	CASSYRGQSSYEQYF
.	TRBV7-9	TRBJ2-1	.	TGTGCCAGCAGCTTAGTAGGGGGGCGGGTCCGCTCCTACAATGAGCAGTTCTTC	CASSLVGGRVRSYNEQFF
.	TRBV7-9	TRBJ2-5	.	TGTGCCAGCAGCACCCGGGCCACTCTTCAAGAGACCCAGTACTTC	CASSTRATLQETQYF
.	TRBV5-6	TRBJ1-5	.	TGTGCCAGCAGCTGGGGGGTGGAGGGCAACAATCAGCCCCAGCATTTT	CASSWGVEGNNQPQHF
few	TRBV7-9	TRBJ1-2	TRBD1	TGTGCCAGCCAAGGGGGCTCAGGGTATGGCTACACCTTC	CASQGGSGYGYTF
.	TRBV11-2	TRBJ2-7	TRBD1	TGTGCCAGCAGAATGACAGGGCTCGAGCAGTACTTC	CASRMTGLEQYF
.	TRBV6-5	TRBJ1-2	.	TGTGCCAGCAGTTACTCTACGACAGGAGGCGGCACCTTC	CASSYSTTGGGTF
.	TRBV9	TRBJ1-1	.	TGTGCCAGCAGCCTGGGACTGGGTGGGACAGAAGCTTTCTTT	CASSLGLGGTEAFF
few	TRBV19	TRBJ2-7	TRBD2	TGTGCCAGTAGTGCGCCGGGACTAGCCTACGAGCAGTACTTC	CASSAPGLAYEQYF
.	TRBV29-1	TRBJ2-7	TRBD2	TGCAGCGTTGAAGATGGGCTAGCGGAGGAGCAGTACTTC	CSVEDGLAEEQYF
.	TRBV4-1	TRBJ1-1	TRBD1	TGCGCCAGCAGCCAAGATGAGGACAGGGTCGGGGAGAACACTGAAGCTTTCTTT	CASSQDEDRVGENTEAFF
.	TRBV7-8	TRBJ1-2	TRBD1	TGTGCCAGCAGCTTAGATTTCCCGGGACAGGGTGATGGCTACACCTTC	CASSLDFPGQGDGYTF
.	TRBV6-1	TRBJ1-3	TRBD1	TGTGCCAGCAGTGAAACAGGGGGCGGAGGAAACACCATATATTTT	CASSETGGGGNTIYF
.	TRBV5-4	TRBJ1-2	.	TGTGCCAGCAGCTCGAGCTATGGCTACACCTTC	CASSSSYGYTF
.	TRBV5-1	TRBJ2-2	TRBD1	TGCGCCAGCAGCCCAACAGGGGGCGGTACCGGGGAGCTGTTTTTT	CASSPTGGGTGELFF
.	TRBV5-1	TRBJ2-3	TRBD2	TGCGCCAGCAGCTACGGACTAGCGGGACCGACGCCCACAGATACGCAGTATTTT	CASSYGLAGPTPTDTQYF